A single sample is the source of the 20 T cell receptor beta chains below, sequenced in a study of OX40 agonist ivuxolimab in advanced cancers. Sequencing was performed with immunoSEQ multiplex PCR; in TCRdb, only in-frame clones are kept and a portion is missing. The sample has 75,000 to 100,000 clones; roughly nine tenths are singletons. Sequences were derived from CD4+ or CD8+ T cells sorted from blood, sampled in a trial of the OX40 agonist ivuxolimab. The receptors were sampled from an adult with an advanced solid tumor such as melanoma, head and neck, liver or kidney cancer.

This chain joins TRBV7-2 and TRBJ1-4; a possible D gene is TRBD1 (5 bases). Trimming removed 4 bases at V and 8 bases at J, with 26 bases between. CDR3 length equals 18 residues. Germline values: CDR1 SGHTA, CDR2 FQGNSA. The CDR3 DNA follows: TGTGCCAGCAGCTCCCCCGATAACTACTTTGGGACGGTAGAAAAACTGTTTTTT. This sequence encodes CASSSPDNYFGTVEKLFF.

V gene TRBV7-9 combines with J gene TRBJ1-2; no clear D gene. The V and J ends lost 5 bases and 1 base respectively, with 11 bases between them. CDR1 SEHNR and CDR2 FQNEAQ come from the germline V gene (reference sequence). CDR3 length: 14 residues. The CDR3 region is CASSATSFNYGYTF. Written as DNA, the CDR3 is TGTGCCAGCAGCGCCACTTCCTTTAACTATGGCTACACCTTC.

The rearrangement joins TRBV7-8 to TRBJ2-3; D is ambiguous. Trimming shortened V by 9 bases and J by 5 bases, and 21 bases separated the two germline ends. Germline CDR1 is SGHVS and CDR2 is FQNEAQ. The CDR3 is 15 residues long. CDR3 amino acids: CASTKSTSLGDTQYF. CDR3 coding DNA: TGTGCCAGTACAAAGTCCACGTCTCTTGGAGATACGCAGTATTTT.

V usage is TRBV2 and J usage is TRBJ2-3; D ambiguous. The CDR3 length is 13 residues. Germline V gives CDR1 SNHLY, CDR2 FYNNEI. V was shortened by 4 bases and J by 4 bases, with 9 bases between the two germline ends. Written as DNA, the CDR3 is TGTGCCAGCAGTGGGTTCCCACCAGATACGCAGTATTTT. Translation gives CASSGFPPDTQYF.

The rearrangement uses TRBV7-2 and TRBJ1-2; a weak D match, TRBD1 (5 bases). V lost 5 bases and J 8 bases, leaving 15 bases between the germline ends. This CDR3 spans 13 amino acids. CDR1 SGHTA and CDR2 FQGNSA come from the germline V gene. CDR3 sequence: CASSPGPLDGYTF. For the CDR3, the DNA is TGTGCCAGCAGCCCGGGACCTTTAGACGGCTACACCTTC.

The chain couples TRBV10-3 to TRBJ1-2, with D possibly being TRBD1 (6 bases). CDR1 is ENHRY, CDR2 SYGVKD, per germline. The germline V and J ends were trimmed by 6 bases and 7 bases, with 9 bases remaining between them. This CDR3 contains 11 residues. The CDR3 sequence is CAIRGGPGYTF. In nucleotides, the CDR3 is TGTGCCATCAGGGGGGGGCCTGGCTACACCTTC.

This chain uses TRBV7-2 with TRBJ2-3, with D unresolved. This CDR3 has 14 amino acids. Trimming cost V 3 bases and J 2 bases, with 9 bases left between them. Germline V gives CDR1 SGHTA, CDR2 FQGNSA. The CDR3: CASSFGSHTDTQYF. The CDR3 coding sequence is TGTGCCAGCAGCTTCGGCAGTCACACAGATACGCAGTATTTT.

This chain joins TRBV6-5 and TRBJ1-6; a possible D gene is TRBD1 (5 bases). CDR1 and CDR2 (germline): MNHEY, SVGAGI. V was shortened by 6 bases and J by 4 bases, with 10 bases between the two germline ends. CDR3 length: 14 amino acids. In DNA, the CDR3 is TGTGCCAGCAGGGGACGCCGTTATAATTCACCCCTCCACTTT. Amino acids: CASRGRRYNSPLHF.

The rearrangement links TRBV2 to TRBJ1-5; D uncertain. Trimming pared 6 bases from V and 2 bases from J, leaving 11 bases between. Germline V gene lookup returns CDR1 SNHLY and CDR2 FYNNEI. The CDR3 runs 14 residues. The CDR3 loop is CASSPTQGNQPQHF. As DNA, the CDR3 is TGTGCCAGCAGCCCCACCCAGGGCAATCAGCCCCAGCATTTT. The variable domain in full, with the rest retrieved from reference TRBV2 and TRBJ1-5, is EPEVTQTPSHQVTQMGQEVILRCVPISNHLYFYWYRQILGQKVEFLVSFYNNEISEKSEIFDDQFSVERPDGSNFTLKIRSTKLEDSAMYFCASSPTQGNQPQHFGDGTRLSIL.

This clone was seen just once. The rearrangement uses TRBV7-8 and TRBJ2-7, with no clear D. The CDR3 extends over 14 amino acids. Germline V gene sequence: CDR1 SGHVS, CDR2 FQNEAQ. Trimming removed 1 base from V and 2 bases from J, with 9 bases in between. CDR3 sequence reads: CASSLVRSTYEQYF. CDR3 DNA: TGTGCCAGCAGCTTAGTCCGGAGCACCTACGAGCAGTACTTC. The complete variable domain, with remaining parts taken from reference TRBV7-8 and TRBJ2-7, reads GAGVSQSPRYKVAKRGQDVALRCDPISGHVSLFWYQQALGQGPEFLTYFQNEAQLDKSGLPSDRFFAERPEGSVSTLKIQRTQQEDSAVYLCASSLVRSTYEQYFGPGTRLTVT.

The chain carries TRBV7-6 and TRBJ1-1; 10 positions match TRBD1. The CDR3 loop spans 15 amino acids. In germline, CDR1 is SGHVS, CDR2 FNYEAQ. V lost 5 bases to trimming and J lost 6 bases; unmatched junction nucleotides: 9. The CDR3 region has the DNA TGTGCCAGCAGCCTGACGACAGGGGGCAGCGCTGAAGCTTTCTTT. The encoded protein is CASSLTTGGSAEAFF.

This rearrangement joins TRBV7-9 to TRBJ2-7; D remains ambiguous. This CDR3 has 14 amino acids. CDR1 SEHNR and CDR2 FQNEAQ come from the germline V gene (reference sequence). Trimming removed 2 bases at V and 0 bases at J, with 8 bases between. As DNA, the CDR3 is TGTGCCAGCAGCTTAACGGGTAGCTCCTACGAGCAGTACTTC. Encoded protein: CASSLTGSSYEQYF.

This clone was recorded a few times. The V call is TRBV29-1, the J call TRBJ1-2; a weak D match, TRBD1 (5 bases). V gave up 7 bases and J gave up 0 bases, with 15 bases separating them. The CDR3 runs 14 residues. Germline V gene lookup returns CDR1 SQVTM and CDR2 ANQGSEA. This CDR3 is CSAQGGTSNYGYTF. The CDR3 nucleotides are TGCAGCGCCCAGGGTGGTACATCTAACTATGGCTACACCTTC.

Written as DNA, the CDR3 is TGTGCCAGCAGCTCGACAGGGGGCCGTACTGAAGCTTTCTTT. It yields the protein CASSSTGGRTEAFF. V usage is TRBV7-8 and J usage is TRBJ1-1, with 10 bases identical to TRBD1. CDR1 is SGHVS, CDR2 FQNEAQ, per germline. Trimming at V came to 4 bases and at J to 5 bases, leaving 4 bases not matched to a gene. The CDR3 has 14 residues.

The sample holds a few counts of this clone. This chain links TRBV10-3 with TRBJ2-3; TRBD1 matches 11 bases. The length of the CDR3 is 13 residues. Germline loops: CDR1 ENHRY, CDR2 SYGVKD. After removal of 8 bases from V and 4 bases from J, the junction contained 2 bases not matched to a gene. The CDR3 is CAIGGQGADTQYF. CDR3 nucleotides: TGTGCCATCGGGGGACAGGGGGCAGATACGCAGTATTTT.

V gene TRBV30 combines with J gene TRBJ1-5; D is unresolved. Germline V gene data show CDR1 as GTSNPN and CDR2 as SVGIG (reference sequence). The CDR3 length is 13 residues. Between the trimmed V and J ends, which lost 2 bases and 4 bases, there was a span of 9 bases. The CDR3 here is CAWSLVENQPQHF. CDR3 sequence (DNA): TGTGCCTGGAGTCTGGTGGAGAATCAGCCCCAGCATTTT.

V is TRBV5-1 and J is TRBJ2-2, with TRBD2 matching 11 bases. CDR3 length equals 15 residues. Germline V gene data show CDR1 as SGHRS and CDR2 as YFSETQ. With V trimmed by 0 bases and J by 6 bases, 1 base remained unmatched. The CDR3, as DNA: TGCGCCAGCAGCTTGGGACTAGCGGGGTCCGGGGAGCTGTTTTTT. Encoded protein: CASSLGLAGSGELFF.

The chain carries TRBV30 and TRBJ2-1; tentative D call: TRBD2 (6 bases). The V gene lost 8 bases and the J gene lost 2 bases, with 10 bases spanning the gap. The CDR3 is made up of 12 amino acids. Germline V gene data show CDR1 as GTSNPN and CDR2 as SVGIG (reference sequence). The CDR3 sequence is CAGRRAYNEQFF. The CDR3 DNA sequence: TGTGCCGGCCGGAGGGCCTACAATGAGCAGTTCTTC.

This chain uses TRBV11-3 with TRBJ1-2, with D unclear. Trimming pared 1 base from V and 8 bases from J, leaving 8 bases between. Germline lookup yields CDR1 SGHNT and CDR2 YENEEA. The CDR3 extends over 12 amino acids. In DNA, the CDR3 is TGTGCCAGCAGCTTAGGGGGAGGAGGCTACACCTTC. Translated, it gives CASSLGGGGYTF.

Here the CDR3 DNA reads TGTGCCAGCAGTCACAGGGATCGAGGCTACACCTTC. This gives the protein CASSHRDRGYTF. This chain joins TRBV27 and TRBJ1-2; D perhaps matches TRBD1 (6 bases). Trimming pared 5 bases from V and 8 bases from J, leaving 12 bases between. CDR1 is MNHEY and CDR2 is SMNVEV in the germline V gene (reference sequence). CDR3 length equals 12 residues.